This T cell receptor beta chain was profiled in a study of primary melanoma T cells and metastatic recurrence (TCRdb year 2020). Study-wide context: The cohort comprised 210 or so primary melanomas of stage T2 to T4, with thickness greater than 1 mm. The sequencing-derived T-cell fraction was compared with histopathological grading of tumor-infiltrating lymphocytes. Progression-free survival was the clinical outcome compared against the T-cell fraction measured by TCR beta sequencing. The study tested whether T-cell fraction and T-cell repertoire clonality in primary melanoma tumors predicted patient outcome. Here is what the overall study found, with its caveats: Progression-free survival was reportedly predicted by the tumor T-cell fraction independently of age, mitotic rate, ulceration and thickness. Adding T-cell fraction to tumor thickness reportedly improved progression-free survival prediction more than adding any other histopathological variable. An effective T-cell-mediated antitumor response in primary melanoma was presented by the authors only as a suggestion rather than as a demonstrated mechanism. Regardless of nodal disease, mitotic rate or ulceration status, a T-cell fraction above 20% appeared to be protective.

Libraries came from the immunoSEQ multiplex PCR assay. Primary melanoma tumor tissue was subjected to high-throughput sequencing of the T-cell receptor beta chain. Turning to the authors' computational methods: Repertoire analyses included TCRB CDR3 sharing between samples and the distribution of insertions and deletions. A gradient-boosted model ranked the predictive value of the T-cell fraction against histopathological variables. Held by TCRdb, this immuneACCESS table contains in-frame sequences only and omits some clones. Under half of the omission traces to an unresolved V gene where checked; the cause of the rest is unknown. V, J and clone size reflect that table, while D and trimming were determined from the DNA. A total of about 270 clones appear in this sample, roughly 72% of them only once. Approximately 8.1% of the sample comes from the top ten. Concerning this clone itself: The antigen this receptor binds is unknown. No qualities accompany the bases; no much larger clone lies one base away.

Each patient's primary melanoma had been surgically resected and was viewed as potentially curable, though still at risk of metastatic recurrence. The sample was melanoma tumor tissue. This receptor was obtained from a human donor with melanoma.

CDR3 region: CSVTMGGELTGELFF. The sequenced DNA: TGCAGCGTTACGATGGGCGGCGAACTCACCGGGGAGCTGTTTTTT. The chain is made from TRBV29-1 and TRBJ2-2; the D gene cannot be named for sure. CDR1 SQVTM and CDR2 ANQGSEA were looked up in the germline V gene. The V and J ends are trimmed by 5 bases and 4 bases, leaving 17 bases between them. From cysteine to phenylalanine, the CDR3 is 15 amino acids long. This entry keeps only the CDR3 DNA: 45 bases, framed from base 1.